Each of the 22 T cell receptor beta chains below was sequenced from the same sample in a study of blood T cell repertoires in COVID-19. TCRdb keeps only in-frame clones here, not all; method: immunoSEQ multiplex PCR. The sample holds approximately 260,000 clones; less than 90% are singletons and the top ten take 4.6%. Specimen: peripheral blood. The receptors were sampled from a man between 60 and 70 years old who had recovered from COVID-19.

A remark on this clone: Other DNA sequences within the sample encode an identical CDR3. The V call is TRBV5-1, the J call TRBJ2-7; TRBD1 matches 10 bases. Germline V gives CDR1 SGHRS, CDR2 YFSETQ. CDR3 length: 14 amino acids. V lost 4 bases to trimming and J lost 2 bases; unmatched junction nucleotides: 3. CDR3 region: CASSLGQGAYEQYF. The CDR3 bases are TGCGCCAGCAGCCTAGGACAGGGGGCCTACGAGCAGTACTTC. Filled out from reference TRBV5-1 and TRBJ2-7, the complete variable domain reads KAGVTQTPRYLIKTRGQQVTLSCSPISGHRSVSWYQQTPGQGLQFLFEYFSETQRNKGNFPGRFSGRQFSNSRSEMNVSTLELGDSALYLCASSLGQGAYEQYFGPGTRLTVT.

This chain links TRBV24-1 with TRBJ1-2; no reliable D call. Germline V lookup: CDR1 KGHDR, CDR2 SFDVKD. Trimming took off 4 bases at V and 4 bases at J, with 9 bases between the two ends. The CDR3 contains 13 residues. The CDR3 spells CATSEAGGYGYTF. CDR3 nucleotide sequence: TGTGCCACCAGTGAGGCAGGAGGCTATGGCTACACCTTC.

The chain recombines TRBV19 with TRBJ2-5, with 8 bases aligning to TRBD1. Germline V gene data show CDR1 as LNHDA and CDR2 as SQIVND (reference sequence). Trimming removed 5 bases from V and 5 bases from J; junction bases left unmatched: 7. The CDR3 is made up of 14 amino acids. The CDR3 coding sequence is TGTGCCAGTAGTCTCGGACAGGGCATGGAGACCCAGTACTTC. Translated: CASSLGQGMETQYF.

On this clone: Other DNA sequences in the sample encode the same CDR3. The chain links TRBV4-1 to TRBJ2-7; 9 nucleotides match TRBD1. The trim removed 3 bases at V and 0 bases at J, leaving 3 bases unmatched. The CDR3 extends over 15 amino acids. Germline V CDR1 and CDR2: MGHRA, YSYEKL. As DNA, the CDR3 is TGCGCCAGCAGCCAGGGACAGGGAAGCTCCTACGAGCAGTACTTC. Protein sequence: CASSQGQGSSYEQYF.

CDR3 DNA sequence: TGTGCCAGCAGCCCCTACGGGCAGCCCCAGCATTTT. Translated: CASSPYGQPQHF. The chain is built from TRBV5-8 and TRBJ1-5; D is undetermined. Germline assignment: CDR1 SGHTS and CDR2 YDEGEE. The V and J ends lost 4 bases and 7 bases respectively, with 9 bases between them. CDR3 length: 12 amino acids.

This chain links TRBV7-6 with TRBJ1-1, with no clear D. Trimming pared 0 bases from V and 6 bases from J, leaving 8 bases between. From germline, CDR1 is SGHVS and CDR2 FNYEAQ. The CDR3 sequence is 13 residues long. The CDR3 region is CASSLAGRSEAFF. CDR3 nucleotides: TGTGCCAGCAGCTTAGCTGGGAGGTCTGAAGCTTTCTTT.

The CDR3 sequence: CASSGGRGRGLYGYTF. The DNA for the CDR3 is TGTGCCAGCAGCGGTGGTAGGGGCAGGGGCTTGTATGGCTACACCTTC. The chain has TRBV28 and TRBJ1-2, with D maybe TRBD1 (6 bases). Trimming shortened V by 6 bases and J by 5 bases, and 22 bases separated the two germline ends. Germline V gene sequence: CDR1 MDHEN, CDR2 SYDVKM. CDR3 size: 16 residues.

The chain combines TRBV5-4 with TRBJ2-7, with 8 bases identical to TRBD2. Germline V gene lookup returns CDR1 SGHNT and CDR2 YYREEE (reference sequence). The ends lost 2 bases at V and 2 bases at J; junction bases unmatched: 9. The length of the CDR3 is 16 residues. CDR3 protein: CASSLTSGRRTYEQYF. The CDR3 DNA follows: TGTGCCAGCAGCTTAACTAGCGGCAGAAGAACCTACGAGCAGTACTTC.

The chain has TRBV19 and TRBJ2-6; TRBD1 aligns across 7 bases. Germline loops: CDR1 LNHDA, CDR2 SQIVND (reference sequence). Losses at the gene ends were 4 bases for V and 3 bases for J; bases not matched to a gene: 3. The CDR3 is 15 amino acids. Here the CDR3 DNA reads TGTGCCAGTAGTACCCGGACAGGTGGGGCCAACGTCCTGACTTTC. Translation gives CASSTRTGGANVLTF. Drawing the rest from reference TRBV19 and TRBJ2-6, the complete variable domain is DGGITQSPKYLFRKEGQNVTLSCEQNLNHDAMYWYRQDPGQGLRLIYYSQIVNDFQKGDIAEGYSVSREKKESFPLTVTSAQKNPTAFYLCASSTRTGGANVLTFGAGSRLTVL.

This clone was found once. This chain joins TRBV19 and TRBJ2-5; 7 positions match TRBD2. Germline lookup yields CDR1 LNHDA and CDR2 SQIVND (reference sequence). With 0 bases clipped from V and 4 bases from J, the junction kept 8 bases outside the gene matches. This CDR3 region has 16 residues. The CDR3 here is CASSIDRGVAGETQYF. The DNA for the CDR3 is TGTGCCAGTAGTATAGATCGAGGGGTAGCGGGAGAGACCCAGTACTTC. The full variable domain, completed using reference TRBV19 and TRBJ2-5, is DGGITQSPKYLFRKEGQNVTLSCEQNLNHDAMYWYRQDPGQGLRLIYYSQIVNDFQKGDIAEGYSVSREKKESFPLTVTSAQKNPTAFYLCASSIDRGVAGETQYFGPGTRLLVL.

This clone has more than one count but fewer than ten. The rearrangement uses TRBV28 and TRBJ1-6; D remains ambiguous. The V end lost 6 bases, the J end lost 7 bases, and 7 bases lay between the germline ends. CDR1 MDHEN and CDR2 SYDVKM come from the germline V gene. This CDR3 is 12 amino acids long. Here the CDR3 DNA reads TGTGCCAGCAGGGTAGTAAATTCACCCCTCCACTTT. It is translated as CASRVVNSPLHF.

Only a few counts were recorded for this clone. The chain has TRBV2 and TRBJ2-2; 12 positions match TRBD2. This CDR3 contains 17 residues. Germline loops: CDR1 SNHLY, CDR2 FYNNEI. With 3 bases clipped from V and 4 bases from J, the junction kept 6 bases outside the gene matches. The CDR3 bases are TGTGCCAGCAGTGAGACTAGCGGGAGTTCGGGCACCGGGGAGCTGTTTTTT. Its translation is CASSETSGSSGTGELFF. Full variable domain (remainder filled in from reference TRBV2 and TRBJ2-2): EPEVTQTPSHQVTQMGQEVILRCVPISNHLYFYWYRQILGQKVEFLVSFYNNEISEKSEIFDDQFSVERPDGSNFTLKIRSTKLEDSAMYFCASSETSGSSGTGELFFGEGSRLTVL.

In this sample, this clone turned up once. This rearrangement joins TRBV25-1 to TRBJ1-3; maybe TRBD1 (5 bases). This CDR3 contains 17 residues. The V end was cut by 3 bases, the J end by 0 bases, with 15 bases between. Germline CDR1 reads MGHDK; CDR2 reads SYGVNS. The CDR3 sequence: CASSDWEGRSSGNTIYF. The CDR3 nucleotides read TGTGCCAGCAGTGATTGGGAGGGGAGAAGCTCTGGAAACACCATATATTTT.

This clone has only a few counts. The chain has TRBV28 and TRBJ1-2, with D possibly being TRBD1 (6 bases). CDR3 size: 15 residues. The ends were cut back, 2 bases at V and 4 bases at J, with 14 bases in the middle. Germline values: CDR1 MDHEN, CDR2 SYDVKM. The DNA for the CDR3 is TGTGCCAGCAGTTTACGCCCCACAGGGCCCTATGGCTACACCTTC. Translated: CASSLRPTGPYGYTF.

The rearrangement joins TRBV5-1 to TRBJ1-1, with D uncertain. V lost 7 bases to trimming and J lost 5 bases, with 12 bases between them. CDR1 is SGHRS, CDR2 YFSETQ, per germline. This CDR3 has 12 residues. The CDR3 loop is CASRRGGTEAFF. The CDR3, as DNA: TGCGCCAGCCGGAGAGGTGGTACTGAAGCTTTCTTT.

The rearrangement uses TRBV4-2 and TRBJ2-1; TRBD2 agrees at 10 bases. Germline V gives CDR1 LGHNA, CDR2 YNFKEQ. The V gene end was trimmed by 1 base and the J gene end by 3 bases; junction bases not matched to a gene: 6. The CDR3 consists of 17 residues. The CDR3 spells CASSQASVAGGYNEQFF. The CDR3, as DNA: TGTGCCAGCAGCCAAGCCTCAGTAGCGGGAGGCTACAATGAGCAGTTCTTC.

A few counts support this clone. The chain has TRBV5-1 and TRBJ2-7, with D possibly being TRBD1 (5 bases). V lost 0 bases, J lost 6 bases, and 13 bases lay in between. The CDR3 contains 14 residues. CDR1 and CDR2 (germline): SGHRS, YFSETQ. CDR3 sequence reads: CASSLDTGRGEQYF. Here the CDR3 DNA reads TGCGCCAGCAGCTTGGACACCGGAAGGGGCGAGCAGTACTTC.

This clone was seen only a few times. The CDR3 DNA reads as TGTGCCAGCAGCCCTCGGACAGCAAAGCCGAACACTGAAGCTTTCTTT. Protein product: CASSPRTAKPNTEAFF. The rearrangement uses TRBV7-8 and TRBJ1-1; a weak D match, TRBD1 (6 bases). This CDR3 has 16 amino acids. Germline CDR1 and CDR2: SGHVS and FQNEAQ. V was trimmed by 5 bases and J by 1 base, leaving 17 bases between them.

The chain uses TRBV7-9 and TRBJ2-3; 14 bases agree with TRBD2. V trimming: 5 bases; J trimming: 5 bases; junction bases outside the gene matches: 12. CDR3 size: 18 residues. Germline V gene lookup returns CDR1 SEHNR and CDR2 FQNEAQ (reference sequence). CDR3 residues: CASSIGLAGGPLGDTQYF. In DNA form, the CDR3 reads TGTGCCAGCAGCATCGGACTAGCGGGAGGCCCTTTGGGAGATACGCAGTATTTT.

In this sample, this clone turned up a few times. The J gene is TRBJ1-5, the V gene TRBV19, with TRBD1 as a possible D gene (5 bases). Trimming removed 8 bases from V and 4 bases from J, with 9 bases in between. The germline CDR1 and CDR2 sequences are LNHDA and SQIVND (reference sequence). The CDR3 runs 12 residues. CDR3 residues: CASSDRNQPQHF. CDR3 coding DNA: TGTGCCAGTTCTGACAGAAATCAGCCCCAGCATTTT.

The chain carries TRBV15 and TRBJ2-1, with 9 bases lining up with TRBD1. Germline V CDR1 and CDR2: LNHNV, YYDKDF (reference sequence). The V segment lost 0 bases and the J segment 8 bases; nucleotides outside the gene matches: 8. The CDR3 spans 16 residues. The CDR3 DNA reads TGTGCCACCAGCAGAGATGAAGGGACAGGGTCCCATGAGCAGTTCTTC. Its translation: CATSRDEGTGSHEQFF.

The CDR3 loop is CASSLAPTGGYNEQFF. The DNA of the CDR3 is TGCGCCAGCAGCTTGGCCCCGACAGGGGGCTACAATGAGCAGTTCTTC. The chain couples TRBV5-1 to TRBJ2-1; 9 nucleotides align to TRBD1. V lost 0 bases to trimming and J lost 3 bases; unmatched junction nucleotides: 4. CDR1 SGHRS and CDR2 YFSETQ come from the germline V gene. CDR3 size: 16 residues.